The next 21 T cell receptor beta chains were all read from a single sample in a study of cytomegalovirus exposure and HLA in healthy donors. The protocol was immunoSEQ multiplex PCR, while the TCRdb copy is restricted to in-frame clones and leaves out a portion. The top ten hold roughly 1.9% of the sample, which has about 150,000 clones, 86% seen once. The sample consisted of PBMCs. The receptors here all came from a human donor in good health.

This clone was seen a handful of times. The genes are TRBV20-1 and TRBJ2-7; D not certain. Germline V gene data show CDR1 as DFQATT and CDR2 as SNEGSKA (reference sequence). With 4 bases removed from V and 2 bases from J, the gap between germline ends came to 6 bases. The CDR3 sequence is 11 residues long. Here the CDR3 reads CSANQAYEQYF. The CDR3 DNA reads as TGCAGTGCTAATCAGGCCTACGAGCAGTACTTC.

This clone has only a few counts. The rearrangement uses TRBV6-6 and TRBJ2-2; the D gene is possibly TRBD2 (6 bases). From germline, CDR1 is MNHNY and CDR2 SVGAGI (reference sequence). V was pared by 0 bases and J by 6 bases, with 11 bases between. CDR3 length equals 15 residues. The CDR3 coding sequence is TGTGCCAGCAGTTACTCGTCAAGCGGGTCCGGGGAGCTGTTTTTT. Its protein is CASSYSSSGSGELFF.

The rearrangement joins TRBV10-3 to TRBJ2-5; TRBD1 is a possible D gene (5 bases). The V and J ends lost 8 bases and 3 bases respectively, with 7 bases between them. Germline assignment: CDR1 ENHRY and CDR2 SYGVKD. This CDR3 spans 11 amino acids. The CDR3 is CAIGAKETQYF. The CDR3 DNA is TGTGCCATCGGGGCCAAAGAGACCCAGTACTTC.

J is TRBJ2-1 and V is TRBV7-2; tentative D call: TRBD1 (6 bases). The CDR3 has 16 amino acids. V gave up 5 bases and J gave up 4 bases, with 18 bases separating them. The V gene's germline CDR1 is SGHTA and CDR2 FQGNSA. The CDR3 coding sequence is TGTGCCAGCAGCCACCCCGGGACACCGAATTACAATGAGCAGTTCTTC. This codes for CASSHPGTPNYNEQFF.

The rearrangement uses TRBV7-2 and TRBJ1-3, with D maybe TRBD1 (5 bases). Trimming took 5 bases from V and 4 from J, leaving 18 bases between them. Germline assignment: CDR1 SGHTA and CDR2 FQGNSA. The CDR3 consists of 16 residues. The CDR3 protein is CASSLREDRGGNTIYF. The CDR3 DNA reads as TGTGCCAGCAGCCTTAGGGAGGATAGGGGAGGAAACACCATATATTTT.

The V and J genes are TRBV30 and TRBJ2-5; 11 bases align to TRBD2. CDR3 length: 16 residues. V dropped 2 bases and J dropped 0; count of bases not matched to a gene: 5. Germline V lookup: CDR1 GTSNPN, CDR2 SVGIG (reference sequence). In DNA form, the CDR3 reads TGTGCCTGGAGTATACTAGCGGGAGCCCACCAAGAGACCCAGTACTTC. It codes for CAWSILAGAHQETQYF.

The chain uses TRBV4-2 and TRBJ2-2; 7 nucleotides agree with TRBD2. V lost 0 bases, J lost 6 bases, and 1 base stayed unmatched. The CDR3 is 14 amino acids. The germline V gene has CDR1 LGHNA and CDR2 YNFKEQ. CDR3 protein: CASSQERGSGELFF. For the CDR3, the DNA is TGTGCCAGCAGCCAAGAGCGGGGGTCCGGGGAGCTGTTTTTT.

The genes are TRBV2 and TRBJ2-2; the D gene is possibly TRBD1 (5 bases). CDR3 length: 15 amino acids. Trimming left V 10 bases short and J 4 bases short, with 19 bases between. From germline, CDR1 is SNHLY and CDR2 FYNNEI. In DNA, the CDR3 is TGTGCCACACACCCTGGCAGGGCTGGCACCGGGGAGCTGTTTTTT. It encodes CATHPGRAGTGELFF.

The V call is TRBV10-3, the J call TRBJ1-1; D perhaps matches TRBD1 (5 bases). This CDR3 is built from 14 residues. The V end was cut by 4 bases, the J end by 1 base, with 10 bases between. The germline V gene encodes CDR1 ENHRY and CDR2 SYGVKD. The CDR3 DNA is TGTGCCATCAGTGTGGGACTCGCGAACACTGAAGCTTTCTTT. Protein: CAISVGLANTEAFF.

The genes are TRBV19 and TRBJ2-7, with 8 bases identical to TRBD1. Germline CDR1 LNHDA, CDR2 SQIVND (reference sequence). With 5 bases clipped from V and 2 bases from J, the junction kept 11 bases outside the gene matches. The CDR3 runs to 16 residues. CDR3 residues: CASSGGKTGVPYEQYF. CDR3 nucleotides: TGTGCCAGTAGTGGGGGGAAGACAGGGGTTCCCTACGAGCAGTACTTC.

The chain couples TRBV7-8 to TRBJ2-2, with 12 positions matching TRBD2. Germline lookup yields CDR1 SGHVS and CDR2 FQNEAQ. This CDR3 region has 17 residues. V trimming: 5 bases; J trimming: 5 bases; junction bases outside the gene matches: 9. DNA of the CDR3: TGTGCCAGCAGCCCCACCCGACTAGCGGGAGAAACCGGGGAGCTGTTTTTT. Translation: CASSPTRLAGETGELFF. The whole variable domain, remainder taken from reference TRBV7-8 and TRBJ2-2, is GAGVSQSPRYKVAKRGQDVALRCDPISGHVSLFWYQQALGQGPEFLTYFQNEAQLDKSGLPSDRFFAERPEGSVSTLKIQRTQQEDSAVYLCASSPTRLAGETGELFFGEGSRLTVL.

The V gene is TRBV10-3, the J gene TRBJ2-7; the D gene is possibly TRBD2 (6 bases). This CDR3 contains 13 residues. Trimming cost V 7 bases and J 2 bases, with 12 bases left between them. Per the germline V gene, CDR1 is ENHRY and CDR2 is SYGVKD. The CDR3, as DNA: TGTGCCATCAAGGAGGGAGGCACCTACGAGCAGTACTTC. It is translated as CAIKEGGTYEQYF.

For this clone: At one boundary the junction diverges from the germline segment, which might be a read error. This chain joins TRBV11-2 and TRBJ1-2, with unresolved D. This CDR3 is built from 13 residues. The V gene's germline CDR1 is SGHAT and CDR2 FQNNGV. CDR3 in DNA: TGTGCCAGCAGCTTACTGTCCGCATCACTTCATTCCTTC. This encodes CASSLLSASLHSF.

V gene TRBV14 combines with J gene TRBJ2-3, with D possibly matching TRBD2 (6 bases). The CDR3 runs to 15 residues. Deletions cut 4 bases from V and 1 base from J, with 12 bases between. Per germline, CDR1 SGHDN and CDR2 FVKESK. CDR3 bases: TGTGCCAGCAGCCGCCGCTCGGGGGGCACAGATACGCAGTATTTT. Protein: CASSRRSGGTDTQYF.

This clone occurred a few times. The CDR3 sequence: CASSGDGTGGYEQYF. Here the CDR3 DNA reads TGTGCCAGCAGCGGCGACGGGACAGGGGGCTACGAGCAGTACTTC. The chain employs TRBV9 and TRBJ2-7; 11 bases line up with TRBD1. Germline CDR1 and CDR2: SGDLS and YYNGEE. The CDR3 consists of 15 residues. V dropped 3 bases and J dropped 3; count of bases not matched to a gene: 5.

The rearrangement uses TRBV9 and TRBJ2-7; D possibly corresponds to TRBD2 (5 bases). Trimming cost V 4 bases and J 7 bases, with 12 bases left between them. This CDR3 region has 12 residues. Germline V gene sequence: CDR1 SGDLS, CDR2 YYNGEE. The CDR3 DNA reads TGTGCCAGCAGCACCCCCTCGGGGGAGCAGTACTTC. Its protein product is CASSTPSGEQYF. The entire variable domain, with the rest obtained from reference TRBV9 and TRBJ2-7, is as follows: DSGVTQTPKHLITATGQRVTLRCSPRSGDLSVYWYQQSLDQGLQFLIQYYNGEERAKGNILERFSAQQFPDLHSELNLSSLELGDSALYFCASSTPSGEQYFGPGTRLTVT.

The J gene is TRBJ2-3, the V gene TRBV7-2, with TRBD1 matching 7 bases. Per the germline V gene, CDR1 is SGHTA and CDR2 is FQGNSA. With V trimmed by 3 bases and J by 3 bases, 6 bases remained unmatched. The CDR3 contains 15 residues. CDR3 DNA sequence: TGTGCCAGCAGCTTTAATCAGGGGGTGACAGATACGCAGTATTTT. Translation: CASSFNQGVTDTQYF.

This clone turned up a few times. The chain recombines TRBV5-1 with TRBJ2-7, with D perhaps matching TRBD1 (6 bases). The CDR3 has 13 amino acids. Trimming cost V 4 bases and J 0 bases, with 8 bases left between them. Germline CDR1 SGHRS, CDR2 YFSETQ. CDR3 sequence reads: CASSTGNSYEQYF. Here the CDR3 DNA reads TGCGCCAGCAGCACAGGGAACTCCTACGAGCAGTACTTC.

The chain has TRBV5-4 and TRBJ1-1; D is unclear. CDR3 size: 16 residues. The germline V gene encodes CDR1 SGHNT and CDR2 YYREEE (reference sequence). V shed 1 base and J shed 1 base, with 14 bases lying between them. This CDR3 is CASSLLTELTNTEAFF. The CDR3 nucleotides are TGTGCCAGCAGCTTGTTGACTGAATTGACGAACACTGAAGCTTTCTTT.

The V and J genes are TRBV4-3 and TRBJ1-6; D gene unclear. The CDR3 spans 16 residues. Germline CDR1 LGHNA, CDR2 YSLEER. Trimming removed 3 bases from V and 0 bases from J, with 9 bases in between. CDR3 protein: CASSQNRDSYNSPLHF. CDR3 in DNA: TGCGCCAGCAGCCAGAACCGGGACTCCTATAATTCACCCCTCCACTTT.

About this clone: The junction does not match germline at one end; this may be a read error. The chain couples TRBV5-4 to TRBJ1-2; TRBD1 agrees at 7 bases. The CDR3 spans 13 residues. CDR1 and CDR2 from the germline V gene are SGHNT and YYREEE (reference sequence). In DNA form, the CDR3 reads TGTGCCAGCAGCTTGCGAGGAACCGGGACAGTTGGCTTC. As protein: CASSLRGTGTVGF.